This T cell receptor (beta chain) appears in the sequencing data of a study of long-term antiretroviral therapy in people with HIV. The study, taken as a whole, reports: Someone took the blood between about 2003 and 2017, maybe while older ART regimens were in use. Dominating the repertoire at all time points were the clones that expanded before ART.

Researchers report immunoSEQ v3.0 was run at survey level. It was about 40,000-55,000 T-cell genomes per sample that sequencing targeted. Profiled with immunoSEQ multiplex PCR; TCRdb holds only in-frame clones, not every one. The sample consists of 30,000 to 40,000 clones, 70% to 90% of them appearing once. A word on this clone: Antigen specificity is unknown.

The trim removed 6 bases at V and 5 bases at J, leaving 4 bases unmatched. Germline V lookup: CDR1 ENHRY, CDR2 SYGVKD. The CDR3 runs 13 residues. Per individual, the PBMC samples numbered at least one pre-ART and at least two post-ART. The sample here was unsorted PBMCs, taken 1.1 years after starting antiretroviral therapy. The chain joins TRBV10-3 to TRBJ2-1; 7 bases agree with TRBD2. The receptor was isolated from a man aged 18-30 years with HIV. This CDR3 reads CAISGLGNNEQFF. DNA of the CDR3: TGTGCCATCAGCGGACTAGGGAACAATGAGCAGTTCTTC.